The sequence of this TCR beta chain was determined in a study of radiotherapy plus CTLA-4 blockade in lung cancer. Regarding the study as a whole: It was early blood T cell clone dynamics, with interferon-beta, that reportedly best predicted response.

The sample holds a few counts of this clone. What it binds is not known. Repertoires were generated with immunoSEQ multiplex PCR, while TCRdb's copy carries only in-frame clones and drops some. The sample holds roughly 97,000 clones, 65% to 85% seen once. V lost 10 bases, J lost 4 bases, and 20 bases lay in between. Germline V lookup: CDR1 ENHRY, CDR2 SYGVKD. The CDR3 loop spans 14 amino acids. This sequence originates from a human donor with non-small cell lung cancer who had a partial response to radiotherapy plus ipilimumab. Some clones in this sample may be carry-over from other donors' samples. Sequencing was performed on peripheral blood, taken from a patient treated with radiotherapy plus ipilimumab. V and J are TRBV10-3 and TRBJ2-7, with D tentatively TRBD2 (8 bases). The CDR3, as DNA: TGTGCCACCACCCCGGGAGGGGGCGGGTACGAGCAGTACTTC. Its translation: CATTPGGGGYEQYF.